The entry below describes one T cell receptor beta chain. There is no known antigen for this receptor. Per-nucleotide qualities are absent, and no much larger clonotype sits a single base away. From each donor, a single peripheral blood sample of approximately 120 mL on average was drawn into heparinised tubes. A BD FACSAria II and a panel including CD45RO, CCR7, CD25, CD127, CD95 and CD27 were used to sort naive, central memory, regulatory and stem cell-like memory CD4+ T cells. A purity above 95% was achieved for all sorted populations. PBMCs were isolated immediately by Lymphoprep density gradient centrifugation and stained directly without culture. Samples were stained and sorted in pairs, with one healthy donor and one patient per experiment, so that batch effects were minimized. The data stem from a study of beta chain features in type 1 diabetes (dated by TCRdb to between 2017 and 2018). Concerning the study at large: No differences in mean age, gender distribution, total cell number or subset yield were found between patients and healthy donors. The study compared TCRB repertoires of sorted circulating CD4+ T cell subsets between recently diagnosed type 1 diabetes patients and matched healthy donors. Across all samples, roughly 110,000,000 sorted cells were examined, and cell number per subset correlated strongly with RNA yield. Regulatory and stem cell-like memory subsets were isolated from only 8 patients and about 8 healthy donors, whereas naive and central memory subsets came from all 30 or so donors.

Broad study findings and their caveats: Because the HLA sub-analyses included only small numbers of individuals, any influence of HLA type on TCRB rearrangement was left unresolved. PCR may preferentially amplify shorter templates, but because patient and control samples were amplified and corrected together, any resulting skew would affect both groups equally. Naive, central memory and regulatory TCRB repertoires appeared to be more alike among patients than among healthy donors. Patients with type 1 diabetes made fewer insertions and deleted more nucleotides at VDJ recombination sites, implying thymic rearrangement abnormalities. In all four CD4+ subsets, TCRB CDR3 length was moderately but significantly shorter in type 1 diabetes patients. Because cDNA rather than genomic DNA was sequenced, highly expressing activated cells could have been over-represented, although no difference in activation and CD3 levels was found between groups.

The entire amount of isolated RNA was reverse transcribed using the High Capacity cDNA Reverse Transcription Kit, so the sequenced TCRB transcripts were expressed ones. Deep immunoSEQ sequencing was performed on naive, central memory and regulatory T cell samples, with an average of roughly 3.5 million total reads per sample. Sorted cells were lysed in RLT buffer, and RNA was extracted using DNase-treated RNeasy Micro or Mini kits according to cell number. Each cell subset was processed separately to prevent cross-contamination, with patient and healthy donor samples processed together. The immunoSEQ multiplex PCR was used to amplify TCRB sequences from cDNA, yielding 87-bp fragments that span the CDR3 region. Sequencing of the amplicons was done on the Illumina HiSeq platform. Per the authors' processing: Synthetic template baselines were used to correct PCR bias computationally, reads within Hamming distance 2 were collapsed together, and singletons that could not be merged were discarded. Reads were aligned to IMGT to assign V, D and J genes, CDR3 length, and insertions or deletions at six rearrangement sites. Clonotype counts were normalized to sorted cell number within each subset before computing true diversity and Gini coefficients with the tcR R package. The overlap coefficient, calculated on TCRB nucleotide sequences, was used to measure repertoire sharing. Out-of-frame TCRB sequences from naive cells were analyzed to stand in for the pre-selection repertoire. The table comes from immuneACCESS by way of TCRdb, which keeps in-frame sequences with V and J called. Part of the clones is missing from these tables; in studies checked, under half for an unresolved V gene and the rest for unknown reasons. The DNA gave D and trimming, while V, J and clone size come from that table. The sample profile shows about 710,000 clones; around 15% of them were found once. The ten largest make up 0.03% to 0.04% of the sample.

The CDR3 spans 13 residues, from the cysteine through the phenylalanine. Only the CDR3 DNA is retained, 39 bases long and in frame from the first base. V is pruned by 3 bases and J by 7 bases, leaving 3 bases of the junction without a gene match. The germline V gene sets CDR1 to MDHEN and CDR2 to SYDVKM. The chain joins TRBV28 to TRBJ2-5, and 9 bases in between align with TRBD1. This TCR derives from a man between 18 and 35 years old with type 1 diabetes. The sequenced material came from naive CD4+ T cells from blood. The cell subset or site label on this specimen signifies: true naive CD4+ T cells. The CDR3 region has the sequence CASSFTGGVTQYF. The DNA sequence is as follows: TGTGCCAGCAGTTTTACAGGGGGCGTGACCCAGTACTTC.